The 29 T cell receptor beta chains below come from one sample, sequenced in a study of blood T cell repertoires in COVID-19. Using immunoSEQ multiplex PCR, the repertoire was profiled, and TCRdb retains in-frame clones only, with some absent. There are approximately 75,000 clones in the sample; roughly 70% occur only once, and just over 2.5% lies in the top ten. Source material: peripheral blood. These receptors were taken from a human donor with acute or convalescent COVID-19. The donor label of this sample is uncertain.

About this clone itself: Other DNA sequences in the same sample also yield this CDR3. The chain joins TRBV9 to TRBJ1-1; TRBD1 matches at 8 bases. CDR1 SGDLS and CDR2 YYNGEE come from the germline V gene. CDR3 length: 14 residues. J lost 6 bases, V lost 0 bases, and 4 bases had no gene match. The CDR3 nucleotides are TGTGCCAGCAGCGTAGGACAGGGGAGAGCTGAAGCTTTCTTT. Amino acid sequence: CASSVGQGRAEAFF.

V usage is TRBV5-1 and J usage is TRBJ1-3; 9 nucleotides align to TRBD1. The CDR3 runs 15 residues. V dropped 0 bases and J dropped 4; count of bases not matched to a gene: 2. Germline V gives CDR1 SGHRS, CDR2 YFSETQ. The CDR3 loop reads CASSLEGQGGNTIYF. The CDR3 DNA is TGCGCCAGCAGCTTGGAGGGACAGGGAGGAAACACCATATATTTT.

J is TRBJ2-7 and V is TRBV23-1, with a weak D call TRBD1 (6 bases). TRBV23-1 is sorted into the ORF group, with uncertain function. The CDR3 is made up of 15 amino acids. V lost 6 bases and J 0 bases, leaving 15 bases between the germline ends. Here the CDR3 reads CASSGDTYSSYEQYV. CDR3 DNA sequence: TGCGCCAGCAGCGGGGACACATATAGCTCCTACGAGCAGTACGTC.

The chain links TRBV27 to TRBJ1-6; 7 bases agree with TRBD1. CDR1 MNHEY and CDR2 SMNVEV come from the germline V gene (reference sequence). Trimming removed 6 bases from V and 6 bases from J; junction bases left unmatched: 8. The CDR3 is 15 amino acids. The chain's CDR3 is CASRTGSLFNSPLHF. The DNA for the CDR3 is TGTGCCAGCAGGACAGGGTCCCTCTTTAATTCACCCCTCCACTTT.

This clone came up a few times. The CDR3 bases are TGTGCCAGCAGCTTGACAGGGGGGGATCAGCCCCAGCATTTT. Translating gives CASSLTGGDQPQHF. The chain links TRBV7-8 to TRBJ1-5, with TRBD1 matching over 9 bases. V was pared by 3 bases and J by 5 bases, with 2 bases of the junction left unmatched. Germline CDR1 reads SGHVS; CDR2 reads FQNEAQ. The CDR3 is 14 amino acids.

V and J are TRBV18 and TRBJ1-6; 7 bases fit TRBD1. V lost 0 bases, J lost 8 bases, and 7 bases stayed unmatched. The germline CDR1 and CDR2 sequences are KGHSH and LQKENI. This CDR3 is 16 amino acids long. The CDR3 spells CASSPPGDRIYSPLHF. The CDR3 bases are TGTGCCAGCTCACCACCGGGGGACAGAATCTATTCACCCCTCCACTTT.

This sequence joins TRBV10-2 and TRBJ1-1; D ambiguous. Trimming stripped 6 bases from V and 4 bases from J, with 9 bases between. The germline CDR1 and CDR2 sequences are WSHSY and SAAADI. This CDR3 spans 12 amino acids. The CDR3 DNA reads as TGCGCCAGCAGCGCGCGGGGCACTGAAGCTTTCTTT. It yields the protein CASSARGTEAFF.

The J gene is TRBJ1-4, the V gene TRBV24-1, with 8 bases identical to TRBD1. The CDR3 totals 15 residues. Germline lookup yields CDR1 KGHDR and CDR2 SFDVKD. The V gene end was trimmed by 4 bases and the J gene end by 7 bases; junction bases not matched to a gene: 7. The CDR3 loop reads CATSESRTGSEKLFF. The CDR3 DNA reads as TGTGCCACCAGTGAGTCCAGGACAGGGTCTGAAAAACTGTTTTTT.

The V call is TRBV10-3, the J call TRBJ1-1; D is possibly TRBD1 (6 bases). The CDR3 loop spans 13 amino acids. Germline V gives CDR1 ENHRY, CDR2 SYGVKD. V was shortened by 6 bases and J by 1 base, with 9 bases between the two germline ends. CDR3 protein: CAISRTENTEAFF. As DNA, the CDR3 is TGTGCCATCAGCCGGACAGAGAACACTGAAGCTTTCTTT.

The V call is TRBV19, the J call TRBJ1-4, with D uncertain. Germline assignment: CDR1 LNHDA and CDR2 SQIVND (reference sequence). The CDR3 is 15 amino acids. The V gene lost 4 bases and the J gene lost 5 bases, with 14 bases spanning the gap. The CDR3 sequence: CASSTGGLTNEKLFF. CDR3 in DNA: TGTGCCAGTAGTACTGGAGGGTTGACAAATGAAAAACTGTTTTTT.

This chain connects TRBV7-2 to TRBJ2-5; D might be TRBD2 (5 bases). V lost 6 bases and J 5 bases, leaving 13 bases between the germline ends. The CDR3 sequence is 13 residues long. Germline V gene sequence: CDR1 SGHTA, CDR2 FQGNSA. CDR3 amino acids: CASRGGSGETQYF. For the CDR3, the DNA is TGTGCCAGCAGAGGAGGATCTGGCGAGACCCAGTACTTC.

The rearrangement joins TRBV4-3 to TRBJ2-2, with unresolved D. The CDR3 sequence is 13 residues long. Looked up from germline, CDR1 is LGHNA and CDR2 is YSLEER. V was shortened by 2 bases and J by 5 bases, with 6 bases between the two germline ends. The CDR3 sequence is CASSQQRTGELFF. The CDR3 DNA sequence: TGCGCCAGCAGCCAACAGAGGACCGGGGAGCTGTTTTTT.

This clone was seen a few times. The chain is built from TRBV5-1 and TRBJ2-2, with D perhaps matching TRBD1 (5 bases). Trimming removed 0 bases at V and 3 bases at J, with 9 bases between. CDR3 size: 15 residues. In germline, CDR1 is SGHRS, CDR2 YFSETQ. CDR3 sequence (DNA): TGCGCCAGCAGCTTGGACGGACACTACACCGGGGAGCTGTTTTTT. Translating gives CASSLDGHYTGELFF. The full variable domain, with the rest looked up from reference TRBV5-1 and TRBJ2-2, is KAGVTQTPRYLIKTRGQQVTLSCSPISGHRSVSWYQQTPGQGLQFLFEYFSETQRNKGNFPGRFSGRQFSNSRSEMNVSTLELGDSALYLCASSLDGHYTGELFFGEGSRLTVL.

The J gene is TRBJ1-5, the V gene TRBV28; D unresolved. CDR3 length: 15 residues. The germline V gene encodes CDR1 MDHEN and CDR2 SYDVKM. With 3 bases removed from V and 2 bases from J, the gap between germline ends came to 11 bases. The CDR3 nucleotides read TGTGCCAGCAGTTTTGGGCAGACACGCAATCAGCCCCAGCATTTT. It is translated as CASSFGQTRNQPQHF.

The V gene is TRBV6-5, the J gene TRBJ2-3, with 7 positions matching TRBD2. The CDR3 has 15 amino acids. Germline-derived CDR1 and CDR2 are MNHEY and SVGAGI. After removal of 2 bases from V and 5 bases from J, the junction contained 7 bases not matched to a gene. Here the CDR3 reads CASSYRAGAVDTQYF. The DNA of the CDR3 is TGTGCCAGCAGTTACCGGGCGGGAGCGGTAGATACGCAGTATTTT.

The rearrangement joins TRBV9 to TRBJ2-5; D remains ambiguous. V was clipped by 4 bases and J by 2 bases, with 12 bases between them. Per the germline V gene, CDR1 is SGDLS and CDR2 is YYNGEE. The CDR3 runs 14 residues. For the CDR3, the DNA is TGTGCCAGCAGCTCTCCCGGGTCACAAGAGACCCAGTACTTC. This encodes CASSSPGSQETQYF.

This clone was seen a handful of times. This chain connects TRBV14 to TRBJ2-1, with 7 bases lining up with TRBD2. The CDR3 runs 15 residues. Unmatched junction bases numbered 7, after V lost 6 bases and J lost 2 bases. Germline V gene sequence: CDR1 SGHDN, CDR2 FVKESK. The CDR3 DNA sequence: TGTGCCAGCAGTCCAAGCGGGGTGCCCTACAATGAGCAGTTCTTC. It is translated as CASSPSGVPYNEQFF.

This chain uses TRBV12-3 or TRBV12-4 with TRBJ2-2, with 7 nucleotides matching TRBD2. This CDR3 spans 13 amino acids. V gave up 5 bases and J gave up 6 bases; unmatched junction bases: 3. In DNA, the CDR3 is TGTGCCAGCAGTAGAACTAGCGCCGGGGAGCTGTTTTTT. This encodes CASSRTSAGELFF.

CDR3: CASSPTSGGGTDTQYF. For the CDR3, the DNA is TGTGCCAGCAGTCCTACTAGCGGGGGAGGTACAGATACGCAGTATTTT. The gene calls are TRBV27 and TRBJ2-3; the match to TRBD2 covers 11 bases. J lost 3 bases, V lost 5 bases, and 7 bases had no gene match. The CDR3 covers 16 residues. Per germline, CDR1 MNHEY and CDR2 SMNVEV (reference sequence).

The V and J genes are TRBV11-2 and TRBJ2-1, with D possibly matching TRBD2 (7 bases). The V end lost 4 bases, the J end lost 5 bases, and 12 bases lay between the germline ends. The CDR3 totals 14 residues. The germline gives CDR1 SGHAT, CDR2 FQNNGV. The CDR3 is CASSSIGGHNEQFF. The CDR3 DNA sequence: TGTGCCAGCAGCTCTATCGGGGGGCACAATGAGCAGTTCTTC. Combining the CDR3 with reference TRBV11-2 and TRBJ2-1 gives the whole variable domain EAGVAQSPRYKIIEKRQSVAFWCNPISGHATLYWYQQILGQGPKLLIQFQNNGVVDDSQLPKDRFSAERLKGVDSTLKIQPAKLEDSAVYLCASSSIGGHNEQFFGPGTRLTVL.

This clone was recorded a few times. The chain joins TRBV6-2 or TRBV6-3 to TRBJ2-5, with a possible D match to TRBD2 (6 bases). The CDR3 spans 16 residues. Germline CDR1 and CDR2: MNHEY and SVGEGT. The V and J ends lost 1 base and 5 bases respectively, with 17 bases between them. The CDR3 nucleotides read TGTGCCAGCAGTTACTTTTCCGGGACTCCCGTCGAGACCCAGTACTTC. This gives the protein CASSYFSGTPVETQYF.

This clone was counted only a few times. The chain recombines TRBV9 with TRBJ1-1; D is perhaps TRBD1 (5 bases). The CDR3 extends over 15 amino acids. CDR1 and CDR2 (germline): SGDLS, YYNGEE. Deletions cut 0 bases from V and 1 base from J, with 10 bases between. CDR3 sequence (DNA): TGTGCCAGCAGCGTAGGTTGGACACAGAACACTGAAGCTTTCTTT. The encoded protein is CASSVGWTQNTEAFF.

The chain's CDR3 is CASSVSIAGGGDTQYF. Here the CDR3 DNA reads TGTGCCAGTAGTGTGAGCATAGCGGGAGGGGGAGATACGCAGTATTTT. V and J are TRBV19 and TRBJ2-3, with TRBD2 matching 11 bases. Germline V gene lookup returns CDR1 LNHDA and CDR2 SQIVND (reference sequence). Unmatched junction bases numbered 9, after V lost 5 bases and J lost 5 bases. The CDR3 contains 16 residues.

The J gene is TRBJ2-1, the V gene TRBV6-4, with TRBD1 as a possible D gene (5 bases). Per germline, CDR1 MRHNA and CDR2 SNTAGT. Trimming cost V 0 bases and J 5 bases, with 11 bases left between them. The CDR3 is made up of 15 amino acids. This CDR3 is CASSDSIRGDNEQFF. The CDR3 nucleotides are TGTGCCAGCAGTGACTCGATTAGGGGCGACAATGAGCAGTTCTTC.

This rearrangement joins TRBV6-5 to TRBJ1-2, with TRBD1 identical over 9 bases. There are 15 residues in the CDR3. CDR1 is MNHEY and CDR2 is SVGAGI in the germline V gene. Unmatched junction bases numbered 10, after V lost 7 bases and J lost 4 bases. The CDR3 is CASTGGTGKFYGYTF. The CDR3 coding sequence is TGTGCCAGCACCGGGGGGACAGGGAAATTCTATGGCTACACCTTC.

The rearrangement joins TRBV12-3 or TRBV12-4 to TRBJ1-2, with D maybe TRBD1 (5 bases). This CDR3 has 13 amino acids. V shed 5 bases and J shed 4 bases, with 11 bases lying between them. CDR3 DNA sequence: TGTGCCAGCAGTCCCGACAGAGTCTATGGCTACACCTTC. Protein product: CASSPDRVYGYTF.

This chain links TRBV5-1 with TRBJ2-5; the D is unclear. Trimming shortened V by 6 bases and J by 5 bases, and 17 bases separated the two germline ends. This CDR3 region has 14 residues. Germline values: CDR1 SGHRS, CDR2 YFSETQ. The CDR3 is CASKRQVIRETQYF. CDR3 nucleotides: TGCGCCAGCAAACGGCAAGTAATCAGGGAGACCCAGTACTTC.

The V and J genes are TRBV27 and TRBJ2-7; no firm D call. CDR1 and CDR2 (germline): MNHEY, SMNVEV (reference sequence). V lost 4 bases and J lost 3, with 10 bases in between. The CDR3 has 13 amino acids. In DNA form, the CDR3 reads TGTGCCAGCAGTTCTCCCCTCGTCTACGAGCAGTACTTC. It yields the protein CASSSPLVYEQYF.

This clone appeared once. The chain links TRBV5-1 to TRBJ1-3, with a possible D match to TRBD1 (5 bases). The germline V gene encodes CDR1 SGHRS and CDR2 YFSETQ. There are 16 residues in the CDR3. Trimming stripped 0 bases from V and 0 bases from J, with 10 bases between. Here the CDR3 reads CASSLGPGGSGNTIYF. In DNA form, the CDR3 reads TGCGCCAGCAGCTTGGGCCCGGGGGGCTCTGGAAACACCATATATTTT.